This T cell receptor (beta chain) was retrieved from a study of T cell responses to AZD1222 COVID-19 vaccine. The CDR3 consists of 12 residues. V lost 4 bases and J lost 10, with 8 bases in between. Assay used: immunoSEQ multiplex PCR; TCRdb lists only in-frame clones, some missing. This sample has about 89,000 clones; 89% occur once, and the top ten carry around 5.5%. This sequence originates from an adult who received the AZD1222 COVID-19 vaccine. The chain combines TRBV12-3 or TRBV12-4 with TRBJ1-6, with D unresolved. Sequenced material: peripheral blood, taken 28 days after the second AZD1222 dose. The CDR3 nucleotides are TGTGCCAGCAGTTCCGGGAACTCACCCCTCCACTTT. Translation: CASSSGNSPLHF.